These 32 T cell receptor beta chains came from one sample sequenced in a study of CD8 T cells in ankylosing spondylitis. Study observations and caveats: About 8 highly homologous variants made up a TCR beta motif that seemed to typify ankylosing spondylitis blood.

No antigens are known for them. Each CDR3 protein gets one entry after TCRdb re-called the 5' RACE reads with MiXCR. The data contain 100,000 to 150,000 distinct CDR3 sequences, under 20% of them seen just once; the ten biggest clones take up about 33%. The specimen was blood, either unsorted or a sorted T cell fraction (not recorded which). These TCRs come from a male donor with ankylosing spondylitis.

The gene calls are TRBV28 and TRBJ2-7; 10 bases map to TRBD2. Trimming cost V 3 bases and J 3 bases; bases outside gene matches: 5. Per germline, CDR1 MDHEN and CDR2 SYDVKM. This CDR3 region has 15 residues. The chain's CDR3 is CASSFPTSGFYEQYF. The CDR3 bases are TGTGCCAGCAGTTTCCCGACTAGCGGGTTCTACGAGCAGTACTTC.

The chain carries TRBV27 and TRBJ2-1; maybe TRBD2 (5 bases). Germline V gives CDR1 MNHEY, CDR2 SMNVEV (reference sequence). The CDR3 is 17 residues long. V was clipped by 0 bases and J by 1 base, with 13 bases between them. CDR3: CASSLSDGVDSYNEQFF. The DNA for the CDR3 is TGTGCCAGCAGTTTATCGGACGGGGTTGATTCCTACAATGAGCAGTTCTTC.

This rearrangement joins TRBV19 to TRBJ2-7, with a tentative D call TRBD1 (5 bases). The CDR3 spans 13 residues. The germline V and J ends were trimmed by 8 bases and 0 bases, with 11 bases remaining between them. CDR1 is LNHDA, CDR2 SQIVND, per germline (reference sequence). The CDR3 sequence: CASSGHYSYEQYF. The CDR3 DNA reads TGTGCCAGTTCAGGGCACTACTCCTACGAGCAGTACTTC.

The V and J genes are TRBV14 and TRBJ1-6, with D hard to call. The V end lost 1 base, the J end lost 9 bases, and 13 bases lay between the germline ends. Germline CDR1 reads SGHDN; CDR2 reads FVKESK. This CDR3 is 15 amino acids long. The CDR3 loop reads CASSQVSGLSSPLHF. In DNA form, the CDR3 reads TGTGCCAGCAGCCAAGTTAGTGGTTTAAGTTCACCCCTCCACTTT. Looking up the rest from reference TRBV14 and TRBJ1-6 gives the full variable domain: EAGVTQFPSHSVIEKGQTVTLRCDPISGHDNLYWYRRVMGKEIKFLLHFVKESKQDESGMPNNRFLAERTGGTYSTLKVQPAELEDSGVYFCASSQVSGLSSPLHFGNGTRLTVT.

This clonotype was detected many times. The chain has TRBV4-2 and TRBJ2-7; TRBD2 is a possible D gene (6 bases). Germline CDR1 LGHNA, CDR2 YNFKEQ. V lost 0 bases and J 0 bases, leaving 12 bases between the germline ends. The CDR3 contains 16 residues. Here the CDR3 DNA reads TGTGCCAGCAGCCAAGAGGGGGGAATTAGCTCCTACGAGCAGTACTTC. Its translation is CASSQEGGISSYEQYF.

This clonotype was counted at least ten times. The chain links TRBV10-2 to TRBJ2-1, with 9 bases aligning to TRBD2. The CDR3 consists of 15 residues. Germline CDR1 WSHSY, CDR2 SAAADI. V shed 0 bases and J 6 bases; nucleotides not matched to a gene: 3. CDR3 protein: CASSESSGRGNEQFF. CDR3 in DNA: TGCGCCAGCAGTGAGTCTAGCGGGAGAGGCAATGAGCAGTTCTTC.

This clonotype was seen a handful of times. The rearrangement joins TRBV7-6 to TRBJ1-2; TRBD1 matches 7 bases. CDR3 size: 15 residues. With V trimmed by 0 bases and J by 7 bases, 8 bases remained unmatched. The germline CDR1 and CDR2 sequences are SGHVS and FNYEAQ. The CDR3 region is CASSLAGRDSSGYTF. The CDR3 DNA reads as TGTGCCAGCAGCTTAGCTGGCAGGGACAGTTCTGGCTACACCTTC.

This clonotype was seen a handful of times. The chain employs TRBV4-1 and TRBJ1-6; 10 bases agree with TRBD1. The length of the CDR3 is 19 residues. V trimming: 0 bases; J trimming: 8 bases; junction bases outside the gene matches: 13. CDR1 is MGHRA, CDR2 YSYEKL, per germline. This chain's CDR3 is CASSQDPLTGGRLDSPLHF. CDR3 in DNA: TGCGCCAGCAGCCAAGATCCCCTGACAGGGGGCCGTTTGGATTCACCCCTCCACTTT.

This clonotype was seen a few times. CDR3 loop: CASSSPPGGTLHF. CDR3 nucleotide sequence: TGTGCCAGCAGCTCCCCCCCGGGAGGCACCCTCCACTTT. The chain uses TRBV7-6 and TRBJ1-6; no clear D. Deletions cut 4 bases from V and 14 bases from J, with 15 bases between. The CDR3 sequence is 13 residues long. CDR1 and CDR2 from the germline V gene are SGHVS and FNYEAQ.

This clonotype appeared many times. The J gene is TRBJ1-5, the V gene TRBV12-3 or TRBV12-4, with 7 positions matching TRBD1. The junction had 3 bases not matched to a gene; V was cut back by 6 bases and J by 4 bases. The CDR3 runs to 13 residues. In nucleotides, the CDR3 is TGTGCCAGCAGCTACAGGGGAAATCAGCCCCAGCATTTT. It specifies CASSYRGNQPQHF.

As concerns this clonotype: A much larger clone lies a single base off, so this may be a read error. V gene TRBV29-1 combines with J gene TRBJ2-6; a weak D match, TRBD1 (5 bases). Germline lookup yields CDR1 SQVTM and CDR2 ANQGSEA. The CDR3 contains 15 residues. CDR3 DNA: TGCAGCGTTGAGCTCAGCTCCTCTGGGGCCAAGGTCCTGACTTTC. Translated: CSVELSSSGAKVLTF.

Only one count was recorded for this clonotype. The chain recombines TRBV7-9 with TRBJ2-7, with D possibly matching TRBD1 (6 bases). Germline lookup yields CDR1 SEHNR and CDR2 FQNEAQ (reference sequence). This CDR3 comprises 15 residues. Trimming took off 2 bases at V and 5 bases at J, with 16 bases between the two ends. CDR3 amino acids: CASSLIGTGSDEQYF. DNA of the CDR3: TGTGCCAGCAGCTTAATCGGAACAGGGAGCGACGAGCAGTACTTC.

A few counts support this clonotype. This chain uses TRBV9 with TRBJ2-1; the match to TRBD2 covers 9 bases. The CDR3 is made up of 16 amino acids. The germline CDR1 and CDR2 sequences are SGDLS and YYNGEE. After removal of 4 bases from V and 10 bases from J, the junction contained 15 bases not matched to a gene. The CDR3 DNA sequence: TGTGCCAGCAGCCCCGGATCCCTAGCGGGACTCAGCGAGCAGTTCTTC. It is translated as CASSPGSLAGLSEQFF. The whole variable domain, filled in from reference TRBV9 and TRBJ2-1, reads DSGVTQTPKHLITATGQRVTLRCSPRSGDLSVYWYQQSLDQGLQFLIQYYNGEERAKGNILERFSAQQFPDLHSELNLSSLELGDSALYFCASSPGSLAGLSEQFFGPGTRLTVL.

This clonotype was picked up a small number of times. The V gene is TRBV7-9, the J gene TRBJ2-7, with a possible D match to TRBD1 (5 bases). The ends were cut back, 1 base at V and 7 bases at J, with 11 bases in the middle. CDR3 size: 13 residues. CDR1 SEHNR and CDR2 FQNEAQ come from the germline V gene (reference sequence). As DNA, the CDR3 is TGTGCCAGCAGCTTAGGGGGCCCATTAGAGCAGTACTTC. It yields the protein CASSLGGPLEQYF.

The rearrangement joins TRBV4-2 to TRBJ2-7; D is possibly TRBD1 (5 bases). V was clipped by 0 bases and J by 3 bases, with 12 bases between them. This CDR3 comprises 15 residues. The germline V gene encodes CDR1 LGHNA and CDR2 YNFKEQ. Written as DNA, the CDR3 is TGTGCCAGCAGCCAAGATACGGACACATACTACGAGCAGTACTTC. Protein: CASSQDTDTYYEQYF.

At least ten counts were recorded for this clonotype. The CDR3 is CASSLEGTLNTGELFF. DNA for the CDR3: TGCGCCAGCAGCCTAGAGGGGACTTTGAACACCGGGGAGCTGTTTTTT. J is TRBJ2-2 and V is TRBV4-1; possibly TRBD2 for D (6 bases). Trimming removed 4 bases at V and 1 base at J, with 13 bases between. The CDR3 covers 16 residues. Germline V CDR1 and CDR2: MGHRA, YSYEKL.

This clonotype was counted a few times. The chain carries TRBV5-6 and TRBJ2-7; TRBD1 might be the D (5 bases). V lost 2 bases and J 3 bases, leaving 12 bases between the germline ends. CDR1 SGHDT and CDR2 YYEEEE come from the germline V gene. This CDR3 spans 14 amino acids. The CDR3: CASSFRVLGYEQYF. CDR3 DNA sequence: TGTGCCAGCAGCTTCAGGGTCCTTGGCTACGAGCAGTACTTC.

This clonotype was counted only a few times. The chain recombines TRBV7-9 with TRBJ1-1, with D possibly being TRBD1 (6 bases). V dropped 5 bases and J dropped 5 bases, with 9 bases sitting between them. This CDR3 has 12 amino acids. CDR1 and CDR2 from the germline V gene are SEHNR and FQNEAQ (reference sequence). The CDR3 DNA follows: TGTGCCAGCAGCCACAGGGTTACTGAAGCTTTCTTT. It encodes CASSHRVTEAFF.

This clonotype has a handful of counts. The V gene is TRBV7-9, the J gene TRBJ2-2; 11 nucleotides line up with TRBD2. The CDR3 covers 17 residues. J was trimmed by 2 bases and V by 5 bases; bases with no gene match: 7. Germline lookup yields CDR1 SEHNR and CDR2 FQNEAQ (reference sequence). The CDR3 DNA reads TGTGCCAGCAGCGCGCGCGGGACTAGCGGAAACACCGGGGAGCTGTTTTTT. Translation: CASSARGTSGNTGELFF.

The chain uses TRBV7-9 and TRBJ2-2, with 8 bases fitting TRBD1. V shed 3 bases, J shed 5 bases, and the junction held 2 bases outside the gene matches. Germline V gene data show CDR1 as SEHNR and CDR2 as FQNEAQ (reference sequence). CDR3 length: 14 amino acids. CDR3: CASSFYRGTGELFF. CDR3 DNA: TGTGCCAGCAGCTTCTACAGGGGGACCGGGGAGCTGTTTTTT.

The chain uses TRBV7-9 and TRBJ1-1; D is possibly TRBD1 (6 bases). The CDR3 consists of 15 residues. Trimming took 4 bases from V and 0 from J, leaving 12 bases between them. Germline assignment: CDR1 SEHNR and CDR2 FQNEAQ (reference sequence). The CDR3 DNA follows: TGTGCCAGCAGCTCACCGGGACAAATGAACACTGAAGCTTTCTTT. As protein: CASSSPGQMNTEAFF.

The rearrangement links TRBV19 to TRBJ1-1; D is ambiguous. Germline loops: CDR1 LNHDA, CDR2 SQIVND (reference sequence). This CDR3 has 14 amino acids. The V gene lost 5 bases and the J gene lost 0 bases, with 10 bases spanning the gap. CDR3 bases: TGTGCCAGTAGTCACGCCGCCTTGAACACTGAAGCTTTCTTT. It encodes CASSHAALNTEAFF.

This clonotype was counted a few times. The gene calls are TRBV5-1 and TRBJ1-1, with D unclear. The CDR3 spans 14 residues. The V end was cut by 3 bases, the J end by 0 bases, with 9 bases between. Germline CDR1 reads SGHRS; CDR2 reads YFSETQ. The CDR3 spells CASSSSTVNTEAFF. CDR3 sequence (DNA): TGCGCCAGCAGCTCCTCAACGGTGAACACTGAAGCTTTCTTT.

The gene calls are TRBV9 and TRBJ2-1; D remains ambiguous. CDR1 is SGDLS and CDR2 is YYNGEE in the germline V gene. The CDR3 extends over 17 amino acids. Trimming took 0 bases from V and 2 from J, leaving 15 bases between them. CDR3 residues: CASSVGTQRGPYNEQFF. The CDR3 region has the DNA TGTGCCAGCAGCGTAGGAACCCAGCGAGGACCCTACAATGAGCAGTTCTTC.

This clonotype has a count of ten or more. This chain links TRBV29-1 with TRBJ2-7; 13 bases line up with TRBD2. Germline values: CDR1 SQVTM, CDR2 ANQGSEA. This CDR3 comprises 14 residues. V lost 7 bases, J lost 3 bases, and 6 bases stayed unmatched. CDR3 region: CSAQGLAGFYEQYF. CDR3 sequence (DNA): TGCAGCGCCCAGGGACTAGCGGGATTCTACGAGCAGTACTTC.

This clonotype was picked up a small number of times. This chain connects TRBV27 to TRBJ2-7; D is perhaps TRBD1 (6 bases). Trimming removed 6 bases at V and 6 bases at J, with 9 bases between. CDR1 and CDR2 from the germline V gene are MNHEY and SMNVEV (reference sequence). The CDR3 totals 11 residues. The CDR3 bases are TGTGCCAGCAGGGACAGTTTCGAGCAGTACTTC. Its translation: CASRDSFEQYF.

V and J are TRBV28 and TRBJ1-5, with TRBD1 identical over 9 bases. V shed 8 bases and J 9 bases; nucleotides not matched to a gene: 14. The CDR3 spans 15 residues. Germline CDR1 is MDHEN and CDR2 is SYDVKM. CDR3 sequence: CASSNPRTGALPQHF. The DNA of the CDR3 is TGTGCCAGCTCCAATCCCCGGACAGGGGCCCTGCCCCAGCATTTT.

The V and J genes are TRBV7-9 and TRBJ2-1; D may be TRBD1 (5 bases). The CDR3 is 14 amino acids. V was clipped by 1 base and J by 7 bases, with 11 bases between them. Germline V lookup: CDR1 SEHNR, CDR2 FQNEAQ (reference sequence). CDR3 region: CASSLGGLWNEQFF. In nucleotides, the CDR3 is TGTGCCAGCAGCTTAGGGGGCTTGTGGAATGAGCAGTTCTTC.

This chain connects TRBV4-1 to TRBJ2-3; D is unresolved. Germline V gene sequence: CDR1 MGHRA, CDR2 YSYEKL. The ends were cut back, 1 base at V and 6 bases at J, with 5 bases in the middle. This CDR3 contains 12 residues. CDR3 nucleotides: TGCGCCAGCAGCCAAGTAGGGGATACGCAGTATTTT. Protein: CASSQVGDTQYF.

This clonotype was picked up a small number of times. The CDR3 DNA is TGTGCCAGCAGCCAAGAAGGATGGGTACAAGGGCAGTACTTC. It specifies CASSQEGWVQGQYF. The chain has TRBV3-1 and TRBJ2-7, with D hard to call. V lost 0 bases and J 9 bases, leaving 15 bases between the germline ends. The germline V gene has CDR1 LGHDT and CDR2 YNNKEL (reference sequence). CDR3 size: 14 residues.

This clonotype has just a few counts. The chain combines TRBV9 with TRBJ2-4; no definite D call. CDR3 length: 11 amino acids. In germline, CDR1 is SGDLS, CDR2 YYNGEE. The V end was cut by 0 bases, the J end by 8 bases, with 3 bases between. CDR3 nucleotides: TGTGCCAGCAGCGTAGGGGACATTCAGTACTTC. This codes for CASSVGDIQYF.

V gene TRBV5-1 combines with J gene TRBJ2-2, with TRBD2 identical over 7 bases. This CDR3 is 13 amino acids long. The V and J ends lost 5 bases and 6 bases, in that order; junction bases with no gene match: 4. The germline CDR1 and CDR2 sequences are SGHRS and YFSETQ. The CDR3 reads CASRGGSSGELFF. In nucleotides, the CDR3 is TGCGCCAGCAGGGGCGGGAGTTCCGGGGAGCTGTTTTTT. Based on the CDR3 plus reference TRBV5-1 and TRBJ2-2, the full variable domain is KAGVTQTPRYLIKTRGQQVTLSCSPISGHRSVSWYQQTPGQGLQFLFEYFSETQRNKGNFPGRFSGRQFSNSRSEMNVSTLELGDSALYLCASRGGSSGELFFGEGSRLTVL.